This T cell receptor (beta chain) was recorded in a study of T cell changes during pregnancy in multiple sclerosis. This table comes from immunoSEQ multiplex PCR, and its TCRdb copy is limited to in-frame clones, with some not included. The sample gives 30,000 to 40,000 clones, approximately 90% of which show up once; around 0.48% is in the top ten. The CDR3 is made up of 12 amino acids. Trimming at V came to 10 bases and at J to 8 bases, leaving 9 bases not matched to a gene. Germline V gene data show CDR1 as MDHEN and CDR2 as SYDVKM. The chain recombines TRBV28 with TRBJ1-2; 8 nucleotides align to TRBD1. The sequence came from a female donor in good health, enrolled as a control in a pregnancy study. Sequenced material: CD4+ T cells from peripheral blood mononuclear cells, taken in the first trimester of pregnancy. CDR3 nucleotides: TGTGCCAACGGACAGGGTGGAATGGGCTACACCTTC. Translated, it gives CANGQGGMGYTF.